This passage covers 25 T cell receptor beta chains from one sample sequenced in a study of vaccination and CD4 T cells after COVID-19 (dated by TCRdb to 2022 to 2024). Sample treatment or condition, as interpreted from the label and publication: roughly 10-day PBMC culture with coronavirus spike peptide pools or control peptides (ViraFEST assay). What these receptors recognize is not known. Library preparation used PCR. Sequencing relied on an Illumina iSeq 100. DNA from cultured CD4+ T cells underwent TCR sequencing with the Oncomine TCR Beta short-read assay at the Johns Hopkins FTIC core. TCRdb trimmed public reads at Q25 via fastp, called clones via MiXCR and kept in-frame beta chains. Every distinct CDR3 protein forms one entry, paired with its most common genes and DNA. The sample yields just over 4,000 distinct CDR3 sequences; under 25% were counted once. The biggest ten clones account for around 19% of the sample.

Sequencing was performed on CD4+ T cells from blood, cultured in vitro. All receptors derive from a human donor who had recovered from COVID-19.

This clonotype was found a few times. The chain couples TRBV7-2 to TRBJ2-1; TRBD2 matches at 7 bases. Germline CDR1 SGHTA, CDR2 FQGNSA. This CDR3 spans 15 amino acids. The trim removed 3 bases at V and 3 bases at J, leaving 5 bases unmatched. CDR3 nucleotides: TGTGCCAGCAGCTTGACCGGACTAGTCTACAATGAGCAGTTCTTC. Translated, it gives CASSLTGLVYNEQFF.

This sequence joins TRBV12-1 and TRBJ2-5; TRBD1 was called by the table and not checked on the DNA. TRBV12-1 is marked as a pseudogene. The CDR3 is 14 residues long. In nucleotides, the CDR3 is TGTGCCAGCAGCTTTCTAGGGCGATTGGAGACCCAGTACTTC. It yields the protein CASSFLGRLETQYF.

By sample fraction, this clonotype is medium-sized (0.01 to 0.1%). The gene calls are TRBV6-2 or TRBV6-3 and TRBJ1-5; D gene ambiguous. Between the trimmed V and J ends, which lost 2 bases and 2 bases, there was a span of 10 bases. The V gene's germline CDR1 is MNHEY and CDR2 SVGEGT. The CDR3 totals 15 residues. The CDR3 protein is CASSYAGGRNQPQHF. DNA of the CDR3: TGTGCCAGCAGTTACGCCGGAGGGCGCAATCAGCCCCAGCATTTT.

A few counts support this clonotype. The gene calls are TRBV5-1 and TRBJ1-2, with D possibly being TRBD1 (5 bases). The CDR3 is 13 amino acids. V lost 2 bases to trimming and J lost 5 bases, with 10 bases between them. Germline lookup yields CDR1 SGHRS and CDR2 YFSETQ. The CDR3 spells CASSFDSGYGYTF. CDR3 in DNA: TGCGCCAGCAGCTTCGACAGTGGGTATGGCTACACCTTC.

This clonotype is medium-sized. The rearrangement joins TRBV7-9 to TRBJ1-2; 12 bases are shared with TRBD1. V was pared by 1 base and J by 7 bases, with 7 bases of the junction left unmatched. The CDR3 consists of 16 residues. Germline V gene data show CDR1 as SEHNR and CDR2 as FQNEAQ (reference sequence). CDR3 residues: CASSLVGDRGHSGYTF. DNA for the CDR3: TGTGCCAGCAGCTTAGTCGGGGACAGGGGGCACAGTGGCTACACCTTC.

The rearrangement joins TRBV7-9 to TRBJ1-2, with no clear D. The germline V gene encodes CDR1 SEHNR and CDR2 FQNEAQ (reference sequence). The CDR3 is made up of 13 amino acids. With 2 bases removed from V and 2 bases from J, the gap between germline ends came to 6 bases. DNA for the CDR3: TGTGCCAGCAGCTTACCCGAAAACTATGGCTACACCTTC. This encodes CASSLPENYGYTF.

This clonotype was counted a few times. J is TRBJ2-3 and V is TRBV12-3 or TRBV12-4; 9 bases fit TRBD2. The V segment lost 6 bases and the J segment 4 bases; nucleotides outside the gene matches: 5. This CDR3 comprises 14 residues. The CDR3: CASSPGLASDTQYF. CDR3 DNA sequence: TGTGCCAGCAGCCCGGGACTAGCTTCAGATACGCAGTATTTT.

This clonotype has only a few counts. The J gene is TRBJ2-3, the V gene TRBV19; D is undetermined. The CDR3 loop spans 15 amino acids. Trimming left V 3 bases short and J 1 base short, with 11 bases between. The germline CDR1 and CDR2 sequences are LNHDA and SQIVND (reference sequence). The CDR3 is CASSMRFIGTDTQYF. Here the CDR3 DNA reads TGTGCCAGTAGTATGAGGTTTATCGGCACAGATACGCAGTATTTT.

In DNA form, the CDR3 reads TGTGCCAGCACGCTAAAAGGGGGGGCTGGCCCTAATGAAAAACTGTTTTTT. Encoded protein: CASTLKGGAGPNEKLFF. The rearrangement joins TRBV11-3 to TRBJ1-4; D is perhaps TRBD1 (6 bases). There are 17 residues in the CDR3. Germline lookup yields CDR1 SGHNT and CDR2 YENEEA. Trimming stripped 7 bases from V and 3 bases from J, with 21 bases between.

This clonotype was counted a few times. This chain connects TRBV6-2 or TRBV6-3 to TRBJ2-5; TRBD2 aligns across 7 bases. The CDR3 has 16 amino acids. With V trimmed by 6 bases and J by 5 bases, 15 bases remained unmatched. Germline CDR1 MNHEY, CDR2 SVGEGT. This chain's CDR3 is CASSLPAGYARETQYF. The CDR3 region has the DNA TGTGCCAGCAGCCTACCAGCGGGGTACGCAAGGGAGACCCAGTACTTC.

This clonotype showed up just once. The rearrangement links TRBV5-1 to TRBJ1-6; possible D gene TRBD1, 5 bases. V was trimmed by 1 base and J by 9 bases, leaving 11 bases between them. Looked up from germline, CDR1 is SGHRS and CDR2 is YFSETQ. The CDR3 is made up of 14 amino acids. The CDR3 DNA reads as TGCGCCAGCAGCTTGAGGTCCCAGGGTTCACCCCTCCACTTT. Amino acids: CASSLRSQGSPLHF. Looking up the rest from reference TRBV5-1 and TRBJ1-6 gives the full variable domain: KAGVTQTPRYLIKTRGQQVTLSCSPISGHRSVSWYQQTPGQGLQFLFEYFSETQRNKGNFPGRFSGRQFSNSRSEMNVSTLELGDSALYLCASSLRSQGSPLHFGNGTRLTVT.

The chain uses TRBV9 and TRBJ1-2; tentatively, D is TRBD1 (5 bases). Trimming shortened V by 7 bases and J by 7 bases, and 14 bases separated the two germline ends. Germline V gene data show CDR1 as SGDLS and CDR2 as YYNGEE. The CDR3 sequence is 12 residues long. CDR3 protein: CASSTVTGGYTF. DNA of the CDR3: TGTGCCAGCTCGACAGTAACGGGTGGCTACACCTTC.

The table lists this clonotype with a few counts. The chain couples TRBV12-3 or TRBV12-4 to TRBJ1-2, with D possibly being TRBD1 (6 bases). V lost 3 bases to trimming and J lost 4 bases, with 9 bases between them. The CDR3 has 13 residues. CDR3 coding DNA: TGTGCCAGCAGTTTGGGGGGCGTCTATGGCTACACCTTC. Protein sequence: CASSLGGVYGYTF.

By its share, this clonotype is medium-sized. The chain employs TRBV20-1 and TRBJ2-1, with a tentative D call TRBD2 (7 bases). Trimming shortened V by 2 bases and J by 6 bases, and 14 bases separated the two germline ends. The CDR3 has 14 amino acids. CDR1 and CDR2 from the germline V gene are DFQATT and SNEGSKA (reference sequence). CDR3 region: CSARLRGGLNEQFF. The CDR3 DNA follows: TGCAGTGCTAGATTGAGGGGGGGCCTCAATGAGCAGTTCTTC.

The table lists this clonotype with a few counts. This chain links TRBV20-1 with TRBJ1-1; no firm D call. The V end was cut by 1 base, the J end by 3 bases, with 9 bases between. The CDR3 contains 13 residues. Germline lookup yields CDR1 DFQATT and CDR2 SNEGSKA (reference sequence). DNA of the CDR3: TGCAGTGCTAGAGGCAGGATTTACACTGAAGCTTTCTTT. It translates to CSARGRIYTEAFF.

This clonotype has only a few counts. J is TRBJ1-4 and V is TRBV19; weak D call: TRBD1 (6 bases). Trimming removed 3 bases at V and 5 bases at J, with 19 bases between. The CDR3 has 17 residues. Germline values: CDR1 LNHDA, CDR2 SQIVND (reference sequence). The CDR3 loop is CASSIPDPSGVNEKLFF. CDR3 DNA: TGTGCCAGTAGTATCCCGGACCCCTCAGGGGTGAATGAAAAACTGTTTTTT.

This clonotype was counted between two and nine times. The V call is TRBV6-2 or TRBV6-3, the J call TRBJ1-2; a weak D match, TRBD1 (5 bases). CDR3 size: 13 residues. The V end lost 6 bases, the J end lost 3 bases, and 11 bases lay between the germline ends. CDR1 is MNHEY and CDR2 is SVGEGT in the germline V gene. CDR3 region: CASRGTGDYGYTF. In DNA, the CDR3 is TGTGCCAGCAGGGGAACAGGAGACTATGGCTACACCTTC.

This clonotype was detected a few times. The rearrangement joins TRBV20-1 to TRBJ2-4, with TRBD2 matching 8 bases. This CDR3 is 18 amino acids long. The germline V gene has CDR1 DFQATT and CDR2 SNEGSKA (reference sequence). V dropped 1 base and J dropped 0; count of bases not matched to a gene: 11. In DNA form, the CDR3 reads TGCAGTGCTAGAGTGGGTAGCGGGAACCCCGGAGCCAAAAACATTCAGTACTTC. Its translation is CSARVGSGNPGAKNIQYF.

Here the CDR3 reads CASSLWRGRVTKAFF. In DNA, the CDR3 is TGTGCCAGCAGTTTATGGCGGGGCCGGGTTACTAAAGCTTTCTTT. The chain combines TRBV27 with TRBJ1-1; a weak D match, TRBD1 (5 bases). The germline CDR1 and CDR2 sequences are MNHEY and SMNVEV (reference sequence). This CDR3 contains 15 residues. V lost 1 base, J lost 9 bases, and 18 bases lay in between.

In its sample, this clonotype ranks as medium-sized. The chain combines TRBV19 with TRBJ1-1; D is perhaps TRBD1 (6 bases). The CDR3 is 16 amino acids. Germline loops: CDR1 LNHDA, CDR2 SQIVND (reference sequence). Trimming removed 5 bases at V and 4 bases at J, with 20 bases between. CDR3 loop: CASSARGRGAITEAFF. Here the CDR3 DNA reads TGTGCCAGTAGTGCCCGGGGCCGGGGGGCGATCACTGAAGCTTTCTTT.

The rearrangement links TRBV5-4 to TRBJ2-5; 11 bases match TRBD2. This CDR3 has 16 amino acids. Trimming at V came to 3 bases and at J to 1 base, leaving 5 bases not matched to a gene. Germline V gene data show CDR1 as SGHNT and CDR2 as YYREEE (reference sequence). CDR3 sequence reads: CASSYPGLAVQETQYF. CDR3 coding DNA: TGTGCCAGCAGCTACCCGGGACTAGCGGTCCAAGAGACCCAGTACTTC.

DNA for the CDR3: TGCAGTGCTCCGACTAGCGGGGGGGCGGGCACCGGGGAGCTGTTTTTT. As protein: CSAPTSGGAGTGELFF. V and J are TRBV20-1 and TRBJ2-2, with 14 bases aligning to TRBD2. This CDR3 has 16 amino acids. The V gene's germline CDR1 is DFQATT and CDR2 SNEGSKA (reference sequence). Losses at the gene ends were 5 bases for V and 4 bases for J; bases not matched to a gene: 6.

In its sample, this clonotype ranks as medium-sized. The chain links TRBV6-2 or TRBV6-3 to TRBJ2-3; D is unclear. The CDR3 runs 13 residues. The V gene lost 7 bases and the J gene lost 3 bases, with 11 bases spanning the gap. Germline V gene sequence: CDR1 MNHEY, CDR2 SVGEGT. The CDR3 here is CASKDWGTDTQYF. As DNA, the CDR3 is TGTGCCAGCAAAGACTGGGGAACAGATACGCAGTATTTT.

This clonotype was detected a few times. The rearrangement joins TRBV20-1 to TRBJ2-3; 9 bases match TRBD2. The CDR3 sequence is 15 residues long. CDR1 is DFQATT and CDR2 is SNEGSKA in the germline V gene (reference sequence). V shed 6 bases and J 2 bases; nucleotides not matched to a gene: 9. CDR3 nucleotide sequence: TGCAGTGCGTTAGACAGCGGGGGGATCACAGATACGCAGTATTTT. As protein: CSALDSGGITDTQYF.

The chain couples TRBV7-2 to TRBJ2-6; the D gene is possibly TRBD1 (6 bases). In germline, CDR1 is SGHTA, CDR2 FQGNSA. The CDR3 extends over 15 amino acids. Trimming shortened V by 5 bases and J by 4 bases, and 12 bases separated the two germline ends. Written as DNA, the CDR3 is TGTGCCAGCAGCAGTAGGGGGACGGGGGCCAACGTCCTGACTTTC. It encodes CASSSRGTGANVLTF.